Listed below are T cell receptor beta chains from one sample, sequenced in a study of OX40 agonist ivuxolimab in advanced cancers. Produced via immunoSEQ multiplex PCR; TCRdb's table is partial and in-frame only. The sample yields roughly 64,000 clones, 80% to 90% seen once. Sample: CD4+ or CD8+ T cells sorted from blood, taken in a trial of the OX40 agonist ivuxolimab. The source is an adult with an advanced solid tumor such as melanoma, head and neck, liver or kidney cancer. CDR3s include the opening cysteine and the closing phenylalanine or tryptophan. Fields, in order: V gene, D gene, clone size, CDR3 length, J gene, CDR3 protein, CDR3 DNA. A D gene is named only where the DNA matches it firmly. Some rows mark clone size as missing; the rest say once, few, many or name a class of expanded clone.

>TRBV6-6|.|once|13|TRBJ2-1
CASTLQGYNEQFF
TGTGCCAGCACCCTACAAGGGTACAATGAGCAGTTCTTC
>TRBV5-1|.|once|14|TRBJ1-1
CASSSRPGRTEAFF
TGCGCCAGCAGTTCCCGACCGGGGCGGACTGAAGCTTTCTTT
>TRBV27|.|.|14|TRBJ1-1
CASSLYTGRTEAFF
TGTGCCAGCAGTTTATATACAGGGCGCACTGAAGCTTTCTTT
>TRBV7-8|TRBD1|once|14|TRBJ2-7
CASSSRQGAEEQYF
TGTGCCAGCAGCTCGCGACAGGGGGCGGAGGAGCAGTACTTC
>TRBV27|.|.|14|TRBJ2-7
CASSLVGDAYEQYF
TGTGCCAGCAGTTTAGTAGGGGATGCCTACGAGCAGTACTTC
>TRBV7-2|.|.|14|TRBJ1-4
CASSRGFINEKLFF
TGTGCCAGCAGCCGAGGATTCATAAATGAAAAACTGTTTTTT
>TRBV19|TRBD2|.|14|TRBJ2-7
CASSPLAGGYEQYF
TGTGCCAGTAGTCCTCTAGCGGGAGGTTACGAGCAGTACTTC
>TRBV7-6|.|.|15|TRBJ2-7
CASSLFQGLGNEQYF
TGTGCCAGCAGCTTGTTCCAGGGGCTGGGCAACGAGCAGTACTTC
>TRBV4-2|.|.|16|TRBJ2-1
CASSQEGGGSYNEQFF
TGTGCCAGCAGCCAAGAGGGTGGGGGGTCCTACAATGAGCAGTTCTTC
>TRBV2|TRBD2|.|20|TRBJ2-3
CASGYSTSGRGGGSTDTQYF
TGTGCCAGCGGCTACTCAACTAGCGGGAGAGGGGGCGGGAGCACAGATACGCAGTATTTT
>TRBV4-2|TRBD2|.|18|TRBJ2-7
CASSHAGGTGTSGVEQYF
TGTGCCAGCAGCCACGCCGGGGGGACCGGGACTAGCGGGGTCGAGCAGTACTTC
>TRBV18|.|.|16|TRBJ1-1
CASSGGGGTTNTEAFF
TGTGCCAGCTCGGGGGGAGGGGGTACTACGAACACTGAAGCTTTCTTT
>TRBV7-9|.|.|15|TRBJ1-1
CASSLETGVNTEAFF
TGTGCCAGCAGCTTAGAGACAGGAGTTAACACTGAAGCTTTCTTT
>TRBV19|.|once|16|TRBJ2-2
CASSIMGATHTGELFF
TGTGCCAGTAGTATTATGGGGGCGACGCACACCGGGGAGCTGTTTTTT
>TRBV5-1|.|.|14|TRBJ2-7
CASSYDTSSYEQYF
TGCGCCAGCAGCTATGACACTAGCTCCTACGAGCAGTACTTC
>TRBV7-3|.|.|16|TRBJ2-2
CASSRSSPGSVGELFF
TGTGCCAGCAGCCGCTCATCTCCCGGCTCGGTCGGGGAGCTGTTTTTT
>TRBV9|.|.|16|TRBJ1-1
CASSVGGGFLDTEAFF
TGTGCCAGCAGCGTAGGAGGGGGGTTCCTGGACACTGAAGCTTTCTTT
>TRBV29-1|.|.|13|TRBJ2-1
CSVVVPPHNEQFF
TGCAGCGTCGTAGTACCGCCGCACAATGAGCAGTTCTTC
>TRBV5-1|.|.|14|TRBJ1-1
CASSWTTGNTEAFF
TGCGCCAGCAGCTGGACGACAGGGAACACTGAAGCTTTCTTT
>TRBV19|.|.|15|TRBJ2-1
CASRPPDRINNEQFF
TGTGCCAGTAGGCCTCCAGACAGAATCAACAATGAGCAGTTCTTC
>TRBV7-9|.|.|13|TRBJ1-4
CASRAEDNEKLFF
TGTGCCAGCAGGGCTGAGGATAATGAAAAACTGTTTTTT
>TRBV7-6|.|.|16|TRBJ2-3
CASSSPPGGEEDTQYF
TGTGCCAGCAGCTCCCCCCCGGGTGGGGAGGAAGATACGCAGTATTTT
>TRBV6-5|TRBD1|.|14|TRBJ2-3
CASSEDRVTDTQYF
TGTGCCAGCAGCGAGGACAGGGTCACAGATACGCAGTATTTT
>TRBV5-5|.|.|15|TRBJ2-7
CASSLANSVNYEQYF
TGTGCCAGCAGCTTGGCCAACAGCGTGAATTACGAGCAGTACTTC
>TRBV27|TRBD1|.|15|TRBJ2-7
CASAGGTTGAYEQYF
TGTGCCAGCGCCGGGGGCACGACAGGGGCCTACGAGCAGTACTTC
>TRBV6-1|.|.|13|TRBJ1-2
CASSEGHNYGYTF
TGTGCCAGCAGTGAAGGACATAACTATGGCTACACCTTC
>TRBV4-1|TRBD2|.|15|TRBJ2-7
CASSQDWTSGYEQYF
TGCGCCAGCAGCCAAGATTGGACTAGCGGCTACGAGCAGTACTTC
>TRBV27|.|.|13|TRBJ2-7
CASSLSSRAEQYF
TGTGCCAGCAGTTTATCAAGCCGGGCCGAGCAGTACTTC
>TRBV28|.|.|15|TRBJ1-1
CASSALWGRRTEAFF
TGTGCCAGCAGCGCTCTGTGGGGGCGCAGGACTGAAGCTTTCTTT
>TRBV27|TRBD1|once|14|TRBJ1-3
CASSSGQGGNTIYF
TGTGCCAGCAGTTCAGGACAGGGTGGAAACACCATATATTTT
>TRBV6-4|.|.|14|TRBJ2-2
CASSGGMNTGELFF
TGTGCCAGCAGTGGGGGGATGAACACCGGGGAGCTGTTTTTT
>TRBV7-2|.|.|15|TRBJ1-1
CASSLNVGKSTEAFF
TGTGCCAGCAGCTTAAACGTGGGTAAATCTACTGAAGCTTTCTTT
>TRBV10-1|.|.|15|TRBJ2-7
CASSEDRDTTYEQYF
TGCGCCAGCAGTGAGGACCGGGACACCACCTACGAGCAGTACTTC
>TRBV29-1|.|once|15|TRBJ2-2
CSALDSSGRTGELFF
TGCAGCGCCCTGGACTCATCCGGGCGCACCGGGGAGCTGTTTTTT
>TRBV4-1|.|once|14|TRBJ2-3
CASSQRHTTDTQYF
TGCGCCAGCAGCCAGAGGCACACCACAGATACGCAGTATTTT
>TRBV10-3|TRBD1|.|13|TRBJ1-1
CAISLGTGHVAFF
TGTGCCATCAGTCTAGGGACAGGGCACGTAGCTTTCTTT
>TRBV19|TRBD1|.|13|TRBJ2-7
CASQGAIPSEQYF
TGTGCCAGCCAGGGGGCCATCCCATCCGAGCAGTACTTC
>TRBV9|TRBD2|.|15|TRBJ2-7
CASSGGSSGAYEQYF
TGTGCCAGCAGCGGGGGATCTAGCGGCGCCTACGAGCAGTACTTC
>TRBV29-1|.|.|12|TRBJ2-2
CSLCGRAGELFF
TGCAGCCTCTGTGGTAGGGCCGGGGAGCTGTTTTTT
>TRBV4-1|.|.|13|TRBJ2-7
CASSQIGAYEQYF
TGCGCCAGCAGCCAAATCGGAGCCTACGAGCAGTACTTC
>TRBV15|.|.|14|TRBJ2-7
CATSRTVGSYEQYF
TGTGCCACCAGCAGGACAGTTGGGTCCTACGAGCAGTACTTC